One sample yielded the 28 T cell receptor beta chains listed below, sequenced in a study of T-cell reconstitution after alpha-beta-depleted transplantation in children. Unique molecular identifiers were incorporated during preparation of the TCRbeta library. TCRdb analysed the PCR reads with MiXCR anew, one entry per CDR3 protein. This repertoire shows around 680,000 distinct CDR3 sequences, 16% found once; its top ten account for about 1.1%. The sample consisted of PBMCs from the stem cell graft donor, taken from the stem cell graft. Receptors were obtained from a human donor who donated a stem cell graft to a child with acute myeloid leukemia.

This clonotype was detected only a few times. V and J are TRBV7-8 and TRBJ1-2; D ambiguous. Germline V gene data show CDR1 as SGHVS and CDR2 as FQNEAQ. V lost 0 bases to trimming and J lost 3 bases, with 11 bases between them. This CDR3 region has 15 residues. Here the CDR3 DNA reads TGTGCCAGCAGCTTAGCTCCGCAGCCCGACTATGGCTACACCTTC. Its protein product is CASSLAPQPDYGYTF.

There are many counts of this clonotype. The chain joins TRBV20-1 to TRBJ1-2; D gene uncertain. Trimming took 7 bases from V and 2 from J, leaving 8 bases between them. This CDR3 comprises 11 residues. The germline V gene encodes CDR1 DFQATT and CDR2 SNEGSKA (reference sequence). DNA of the CDR3: TGCAGTGTGGAGGACAACTATGGCTACACCTTC. It encodes CSVEDNYGYTF.

This chain connects TRBV7-2 to TRBJ2-5; a possible D gene is TRBD1 (5 bases). The CDR3 sequence is 14 residues long. The V end was cut by 1 base, the J end by 3 bases, with 9 bases between. CDR1 and CDR2 from the germline V gene are SGHTA and FQGNSA. The CDR3 bases are TGTGCCAGCAGCTTAGGGGCAGGGAAAGAGACCCAGTACTTC. Protein product: CASSLGAGKETQYF.

There are many counts of this clonotype. The rearrangement joins TRBV9 to TRBJ2-3, with 7 nucleotides matching TRBD2. The ends lost 4 bases at V and 2 bases at J; junction bases unmatched: 4. Germline loops: CDR1 SGDLS, CDR2 YYNGEE. This CDR3 has 14 amino acids. CDR3 nucleotide sequence: TGTGCCAGCAGCAGACGGGGGGTCACAGATACGCAGTATTTT. It specifies CASSRRGVTDTQYF.

This clonotype was picked up many times. The chain uses TRBV12-3 or TRBV12-4 and TRBJ2-1, with 7 bases fitting TRBD2. V lost 3 bases, J lost 4 bases, and 12 bases stayed unmatched. This CDR3 region has 17 residues. CDR3 region: CASSFNTPTSTYNEQFF. CDR3 in DNA: TGTGCCAGCAGTTTTAACACACCGACTAGCACGTACAATGAGCAGTTCTTC.

Many counts were recorded for this clonotype. V gene TRBV20-1 combines with J gene TRBJ1-1; D not certain. Trimming took 5 bases from V and 7 from J, leaving 11 bases between them. The V gene's germline CDR1 is DFQATT and CDR2 SNEGSKA (reference sequence). The length of the CDR3 is 11 residues. CDR3 nucleotides: TGCAGTGCTCTACGGACGTTTGAAGCTTTCTTT. This translates into CSALRTFEAFF.

The chain couples TRBV28 to TRBJ2-7; D is perhaps TRBD2 (6 bases). Looked up from germline, CDR1 is MDHEN and CDR2 is SYDVKM. V was clipped by 2 bases and J by 6 bases, with 8 bases between them. This CDR3 contains 12 residues. For the CDR3, the DNA is TGTGCCAGCAGTTTACCCGGGGGCGAGCAGTACGTC. This sequence encodes CASSLPGGEQYV.

This clonotype was observed a handful of times. CDR3 DNA: TGCGCCAGCAGCTTGGGTAGCGGGGGGGCCCATGAGCAGTTCTTC. Amino acid sequence: CASSLGSGGAHEQFF. This chain connects TRBV5-1 to TRBJ2-1, with 11 positions matching TRBD2. CDR1 and CDR2 from the germline V gene are SGHRS and YFSETQ. V gave up 0 bases and J gave up 8 bases; unmatched junction bases: 4. CDR3 length: 15 residues.

This chain connects TRBV7-2 to TRBJ2-5; D unclear. Germline values: CDR1 SGHTA, CDR2 FQGNSA. The CDR3 is made up of 11 amino acids. V dropped 1 base and J dropped 6 bases, with 3 bases sitting between them. The CDR3 nucleotides are TGTGCCAGCAGCTTAGTACAGACCCAGTACTTC. It translates to CASSLVQTQYF.

The rearrangement joins TRBV20-1 to TRBJ1-2; D remains unclear. V lost 2 bases and J 3 bases, leaving 19 bases between the germline ends. Germline loops: CDR1 DFQATT, CDR2 SNEGSKA (reference sequence). This CDR3 contains 16 residues. The CDR3 nucleotides read TGCAGTGCTAGACAGGCAGCATATGGGGAAGACTATGGCTACACCTTC. Translated: CSARQAAYGEDYGYTF.

The chain has TRBV5-8 and TRBJ2-4, with 11 bases lining up with TRBD1. The CDR3 contains 16 residues. Per germline, CDR1 SGHTS and CDR2 YDEGEE. The ends lost 4 bases at V and 6 bases at J; junction bases unmatched: 9. The CDR3 DNA reads as TGTGCCAGCAGCATAGGGACAGGGGGAGTCCTAAACATTCAGTACTTC. Its translation is CASSIGTGGVLNIQYF. The whole variable domain, remainder taken from reference TRBV5-8 and TRBJ2-4, is EAGVTQSPTHLIKTRGQQATLRCSPISGHTSVYWYQQALGLGLQFLLWYDEGEERNRGNFPPRFSGRQFPNYSSELNVNALELEDSALYLCASSIGTGGVLNIQYFGAGTRLSVL.

This clonotype was counted between two and nine times. V is TRBV7-6 and J is TRBJ2-5; 9 bases are shared with TRBD1. The CDR3 extends over 14 amino acids. CDR1 SGHVS and CDR2 FNYEAQ come from the germline V gene. Germline trimming cut 5 bases from V and 4 bases from J; bases unmatched to any gene: 5. The CDR3 DNA reads TGTGCCAGCAGCGTAAGGGGACAGGGAGAGACCCAGTACTTC. This codes for CASSVRGQGETQYF.

This clonotype was seen only a few times. In nucleotides, the CDR3 is TGCAGTGCTAGTGGTTTGGTTAGCTCGTCCCAGTACTTC. It encodes CSASGLVSSSQYF. The chain links TRBV20-1 to TRBJ2-5; no firm D call. The CDR3 consists of 13 residues. Trimming took 3 bases from V and 9 from J, leaving 17 bases between them. From germline, CDR1 is DFQATT and CDR2 SNEGSKA (reference sequence).

This clonotype was detected a few times. V and J are TRBV25-1 and TRBJ2-3; TRBD2 matches 10 bases. Germline loops: CDR1 MGHDK, CDR2 SYGVNS. The J segment lost 2 bases and the V segment lost 6 bases, leaving 5 bases of the junction unmatched. CDR3 length equals 15 residues. The CDR3 reads CASSGLAENTDTQYF. The CDR3 DNA reads as TGTGCCAGCAGCGGACTAGCGGAAAACACAGATACGCAGTATTTT.

The V call is TRBV5-6, the J call TRBJ1-2, with 7 bases identical to TRBD1. Germline V gene lookup returns CDR1 SGHDT and CDR2 YYEEEE. CDR3 length: 16 amino acids. Trimming cost V 0 bases and J 6 bases; bases outside gene matches: 11. CDR3 in DNA: TGTGCCAGCAGCTTGGCTCTACAGGGGAGACGGCATGGCTACACCTTC. As protein: CASSLALQGRRHGYTF.

The CDR3 DNA reads as TGCAGTGCTAGAGCCCGGGACGGCTTCTCCTATAATTCACCCCTCCACTTT. As protein: CSARARDGFSYNSPLHF. V is TRBV20-1 and J is TRBJ1-6; D possibly corresponds to TRBD1 (5 bases). CDR3 size: 17 residues. Trimming took 1 base from V and 0 from J, leaving 13 bases between them. Per the germline V gene, CDR1 is DFQATT and CDR2 is SNEGSKA (reference sequence).

This clonotype was observed a handful of times. The chain is built from TRBV6-1 and TRBJ1-1; 7 positions match TRBD1. Germline loops: CDR1 MNHNS, CDR2 SASEGT. V trimming: 6 bases; J trimming: 0 bases; junction bases outside the gene matches: 7. This CDR3 is 15 amino acids long. CDR3 sequence (DNA): TGTGCCAGCAGCCTAGGGGGCTTGGTGAACACTGAAGCTTTCTTT. Its translation: CASSLGGLVNTEAFF.

This chain connects TRBV20-1 to TRBJ1-5; 9 nucleotides match TRBD1. The germline gives CDR1 DFQATT, CDR2 SNEGSKA (reference sequence). The CDR3 totals 13 residues. J was trimmed by 2 bases and V by 8 bases; bases with no gene match: 4. The DNA for the CDR3 is TGCAGTATCCGACAGGGGGGCAATCAGCCCCAGCATTTT. Amino acid sequence: CSIRQGGNQPQHF.

This clonotype occurred a few times. V is TRBV5-1 and J is TRBJ2-5; tentatively, D is TRBD1 or TRBD2 (5 bases each). Trimming removed 1 base at V and 4 bases at J, with 11 bases between. In germline, CDR1 is SGHRS, CDR2 YFSETQ. The CDR3 length is 14 residues. In nucleotides, the CDR3 is TGCGCCAGCAGCTTGTGGGACCCTCGAGAGACCCAGTACTTC. Protein sequence: CASSLWDPRETQYF.

This clonotype showed up just a few times. The chain links TRBV30 to TRBJ2-7; the D gene is possibly TRBD2 (5 bases). Germline V gene sequence: CDR1 GTSNPN, CDR2 SVGIG (reference sequence). The CDR3 covers 13 residues. V shed 0 bases and J shed 2 bases, with 8 bases lying between them. CDR3 region: CAWSVGRTYEQYF. The DNA of the CDR3 is TGTGCCTGGAGTGTAGGGAGAACCTACGAGCAGTACTTC.

This clonotype was seen a few times. The chain has TRBV12-3 or TRBV12-4 and TRBJ2-5, with 13 bases lining up with TRBD2. J lost 1 base, V lost 5 bases, and 4 bases had no gene match. The CDR3 length is 16 residues. The CDR3 sequence is CASSPWTSGGQETQYF. In DNA form, the CDR3 reads TGTGCCAGCAGTCCCTGGACTAGCGGGGGCCAAGAGACCCAGTACTTC.

The table lists this clonotype with a count of one. This chain uses TRBV19 with TRBJ2-3, with D maybe TRBD2 (6 bases). V lost 6 bases and J 0 bases, leaving 13 bases between the germline ends. From germline, CDR1 is LNHDA and CDR2 SQIVND (reference sequence). There are 15 residues in the CDR3. In nucleotides, the CDR3 is TGTGCCAGTAGCCGTGGGGACTTAAGCACAGATACGCAGTATTTT. Protein sequence: CASSRGDLSTDTQYF.

There are a few counts of this clonotype. The rearrangement joins TRBV11-2 to TRBJ2-1; the D is unclear. The germline CDR1 and CDR2 sequences are SGHAT and FQNNGV. The CDR3 loop spans 14 amino acids. V was trimmed by 3 bases and J by 6 bases, leaving 12 bases between them. The CDR3 region is CASSFPPGPNEQFF. The CDR3, as DNA: TGTGCCAGCAGCTTTCCCCCTGGGCCCAATGAGCAGTTCTTC.

This clonotype was seen at least ten times. This sequence joins TRBV12-3 or TRBV12-4 and TRBJ1-5; D remains ambiguous. V was clipped by 2 bases and J by 0 bases, with 11 bases between them. The length of the CDR3 is 16 residues. The CDR3 spells CASSLSGPVSNQPQHF. The CDR3 DNA sequence: TGTGCCAGCAGTTTATCGGGTCCGGTTAGCAATCAGCCCCAGCATTTT.

Ten or more counts support this clonotype. The V call is TRBV20-1, the J call TRBJ2-5; a weak D match, TRBD2 (7 bases). Trimming stripped 5 bases from V and 3 bases from J, with 16 bases between. The V gene's germline CDR1 is DFQATT and CDR2 SNEGSKA (reference sequence). This CDR3 comprises 14 residues. DNA of the CDR3: TGCAGTGCTGACCGGGGGGCGATCGAAGAGACCCAGTACTTC. Translation gives CSADRGAIEETQYF.

The chain joins TRBV7-9 to TRBJ1-3, with D uncertain. The CDR3 extends over 16 amino acids. Germline V lookup: CDR1 SEHNR, CDR2 FQNEAQ (reference sequence). V gave up 5 bases and J gave up 1 base, with 15 bases separating them. This chain's CDR3 is CASSREADPSGNTIYF. In DNA, the CDR3 is TGTGCCAGCAGCCGGGAGGCGGATCCTTCTGGAAACACCATATATTTT.

This clonotype was found many times. The V call is TRBV20-1, the J call TRBJ2-5; 8 bases are a match to TRBD1. The CDR3 length is 17 residues. The V gene's germline CDR1 is DFQATT and CDR2 SNEGSKA (reference sequence). With 5 bases clipped from V and 2 bases from J, the junction kept 16 bases outside the gene matches. CDR3 sequence: CSAPGTGRLRVQETQYF. The CDR3 DNA is TGCAGTGCTCCTGGGACAGGTCGTCTACGGGTACAAGAGACCCAGTACTTC.

This clonotype was seen a few times. This chain links TRBV30 with TRBJ2-5, with 12 bases aligning to TRBD2. Losses at the gene ends were 1 base for V and 2 bases for J; bases not matched to a gene: 5. Looked up from germline, CDR1 is GTSNPN and CDR2 is SVGIG (reference sequence). This CDR3 spans 16 amino acids. The CDR3 coding sequence is TGTGCCTGGAGTGAACTAGCGGGGGGCCTGCAAGAGACCCAGTACTTC. It translates to CAWSELAGGLQETQYF.